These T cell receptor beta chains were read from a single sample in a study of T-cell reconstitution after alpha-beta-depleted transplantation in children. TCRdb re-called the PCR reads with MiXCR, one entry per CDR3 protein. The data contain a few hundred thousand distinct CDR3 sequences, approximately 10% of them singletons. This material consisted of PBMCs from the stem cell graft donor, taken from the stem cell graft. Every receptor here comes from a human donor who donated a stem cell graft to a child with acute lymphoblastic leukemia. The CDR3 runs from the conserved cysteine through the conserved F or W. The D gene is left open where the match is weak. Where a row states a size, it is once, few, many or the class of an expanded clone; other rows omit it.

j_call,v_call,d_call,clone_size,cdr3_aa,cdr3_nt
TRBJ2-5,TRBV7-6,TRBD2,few,CASSLSGLAQETQYF,TGTGCCAGCAGCTTAAGTGGACTAGCACAAGAGACCCAGTACTTC
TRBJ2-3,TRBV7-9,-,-,CASSLSSNADTQYF,TGTGCCAGCAGCTTATCTAGCAATGCAGATACGCAGTATTTT
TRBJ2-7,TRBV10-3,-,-,CAISEPGYYPYEQYF,TGTGCCATCAGTGAACCCGGGTACTACCCCTACGAGCAGTACTTC
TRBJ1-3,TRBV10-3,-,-,CAISEDGISGNTIYF,TGTGCCATCAGCGAGGACGGAATCTCTGGAAACACCATATATTTT
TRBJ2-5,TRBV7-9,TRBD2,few,CASSSTSGYQETQYF,TGTGCCAGCAGCTCAACTAGCGGCTATCAAGAGACCCAGTACTTC
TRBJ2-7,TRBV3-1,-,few,CASSPMGSSYEQYF,TGTGCCAGCAGCCCTATGGGAAGCTCCTACGAGCAGTACTTC
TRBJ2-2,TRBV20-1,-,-,CSAGPLTGELFF,TGCAGTGCTGGACCACTTACCGGGGAGCTGTTTTTT
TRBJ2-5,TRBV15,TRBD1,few,CATSRGGQGQETQYF,TGTGCCACCAGCAGGGGCGGACAGGGCCAAGAGACCCAGTACTTC
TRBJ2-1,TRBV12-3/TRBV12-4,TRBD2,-,CASSPRAGENEQFF,TGTGCCAGCAGTCCTAGAGCGGGAGAGAATGAGCAGTTCTTC
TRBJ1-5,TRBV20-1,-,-,CSASRGTNQPQHF,TGCAGTGCTAGTCGGGGAACCAATCAGCCCCAGCATTTT
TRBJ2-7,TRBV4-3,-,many,CASSQGGSYEQYF,TGCGCCAGCAGCCAGGGGGGCTCCTACGAGCAGTACTTC
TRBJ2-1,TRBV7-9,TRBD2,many,CASSRTSGRDNEQFF,TGTGCCAGCAGCCGAACTAGCGGGAGGGACAATGAGCAGTTCTTC
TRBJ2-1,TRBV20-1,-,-,CSARDVRENYNEQFF,TGCAGTGCTAGAGATGTACGGGAGAACTACAATGAGCAGTTCTTC
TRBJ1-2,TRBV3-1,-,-,CASSQVGGAYGYTF,TGTGCCAGCAGCCAAGTGGGGGGGGCCTATGGCTACACCTTC
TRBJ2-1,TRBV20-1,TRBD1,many,CSASAGTGDVNEQFF,TGCAGTGCTAGTGCCGGGACAGGGGATGTCAATGAGCAGTTCTTC
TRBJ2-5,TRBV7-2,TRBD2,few,CASSRRLAGGGETQYF,TGTGCCAGCAGCAGGCGACTAGCGGGAGGGGGAGAGACCCAGTACTTC
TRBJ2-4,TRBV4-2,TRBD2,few,CASSQAGGAKNIQYF,TGTGCCAGCAGCCAAGCGGGGGGAGCCAAAAACATTCAGTACTTC
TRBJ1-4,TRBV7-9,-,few,CASSLARHPEKLFF,TGTGCCAGCAGCTTAGCGCGGCATCCAGAAAAACTGTTTTTT
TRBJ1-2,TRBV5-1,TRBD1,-,CASQEGGSDYGYTF,TGCGCCAGTCAGGAAGGGGGCTCGGACTATGGCTACACCTTC
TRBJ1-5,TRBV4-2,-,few,CASSQDWGYQPQHF,TGTGCCAGCAGCCAAGATTGGGGATATCAGCCCCAGCATTTT
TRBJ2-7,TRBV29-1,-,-,CSVEVGQGSSYDQYF,TGCAGCGTTGAAGTTGGGCAGGGGAGCTCCTACGACCAGTACTTC
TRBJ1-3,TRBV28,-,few,CASSSRTSKSGNTIYF,TGTGCCAGCAGTTCCAGGACCTCGAAGTCTGGAAACACCATATATTTT
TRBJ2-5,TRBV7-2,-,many,CASSLGGPQETQYF,TGTGCCAGCAGCTTAGGAGGCCCCCAAGAGACCCAGTACTTC
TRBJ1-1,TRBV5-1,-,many,CASSSQTENTEAFF,TGCGCCAGCAGCTCGCAGACAGAGAACACTGAAGCTTTCTTT
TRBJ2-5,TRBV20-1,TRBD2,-,CSARDGLAEIQETQYF,TGCAGTGCTAGAGATGGACTAGCGGAAATCCAAGAGACCCAGTACTTC
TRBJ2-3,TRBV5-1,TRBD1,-,CASSLGQGKDTQYF,TGCGCCAGCAGCTTAGGACAGGGCAAGGATACGCAGTATTTT
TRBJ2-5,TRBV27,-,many,CASSDRLETQYF,TGTGCCAGCAGTGATCGACTGGAGACCCAGTACTTC
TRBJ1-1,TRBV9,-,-,CASTPTVNTEAFF,TGTGCCAGCACCCCGACAGTGAACACTGAAGCTTTCTTT
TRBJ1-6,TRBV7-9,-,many,CASSPGYDLHF,TGTGCCAGCAGCCCGGGTTACGACCTCCACTTT
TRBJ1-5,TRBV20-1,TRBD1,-,CSARAGTGPRSYNQPQHF,TGCAGTGCTAGAGCCGGGACAGGACCAAGATCCTACAATCAGCCCCAGCATTTT
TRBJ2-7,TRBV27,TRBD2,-,CASRVAGAFFYEQYF,TGTGCCAGCAGAGTAGCGGGAGCGTTCTTCTACGAGCAGTACTTC
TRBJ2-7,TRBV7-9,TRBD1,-,CASSRTGGAGEQYF,TGTGCCAGCAGCCGGACAGGGGGCGCGGGCGAGCAGTACTTC
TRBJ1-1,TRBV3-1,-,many,CASSLQEDTEAFF,TGTGCCAGCAGCTTGCAAGAGGACACTGAAGCTTTCTTT
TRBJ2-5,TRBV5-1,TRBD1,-,CASSHTGGAGWQETQYF,TGCGCCAGCAGCCACACAGGGGGCGCGGGTTGGCAAGAGACCCAGTACTTC
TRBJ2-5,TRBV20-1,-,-,CSARTRGVETQYF,TGCAGTGCTAGAACCAGGGGGGTTGAGACCCAGTACTTC
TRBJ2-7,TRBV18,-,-,CASSPLDGTSYEQYF,TGTGCCAGCTCACCATTGGACGGGACCTCCTACGAGCAGTACTTC
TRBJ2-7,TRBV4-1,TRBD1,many,CASSQGTGVPSEQYF,TGCGCCAGCAGCCAGGGGACAGGGGTCCCCTCCGAGCAGTACTTC
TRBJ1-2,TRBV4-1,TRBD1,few,CASSQAPTGRDYGYTF,TGCGCCAGCAGCCAAGCCCCGACAGGGCGGGACTATGGCTACACCTTC
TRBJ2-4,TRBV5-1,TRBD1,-,CASSLGDRVAKNIQYF,TGCGCCAGCAGCTTAGGGGACAGGGTGGCCAAAAACATTCAGTACTTC
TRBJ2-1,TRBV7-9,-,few,CASSFPSSPEQFF,TGTGCCAGCAGCTTTCCTAGCTCACCTGAGCAGTTCTTC
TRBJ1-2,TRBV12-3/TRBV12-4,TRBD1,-,CASSSGGGTYGYTF,TGTGCCAGCAGTTCAGGGGGGGGCACCTATGGCTACACCTTC
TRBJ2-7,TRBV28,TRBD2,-,CASSQAGAEQYF,TGTGCCAGCAGTCAAGCGGGAGCTGAGCAGTACTTC
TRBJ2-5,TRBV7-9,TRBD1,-,CASSLTGGELETQYF,TGTGCCAGCAGCTTAACAGGGGGTGAATTAGAGACCCAGTACTTC
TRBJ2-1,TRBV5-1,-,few,CASSLQPSTASYNEQFF,TGCGCCAGCAGCCTCCAACCTTCGACGGCCTCCTACAATGAGCAGTTCTTC
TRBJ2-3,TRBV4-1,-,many,CASSQEGGRGDTQYF,TGCGCCAGCAGCCAAGAAGGGGGAAGGGGAGATACGCAGTATTTT
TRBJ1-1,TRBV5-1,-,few,CASSLDRSSLLNTEAFF,TGCGCCAGCAGCTTGGACCGTAGCTCACTTCTGAACACTGAAGCTTTCTTT
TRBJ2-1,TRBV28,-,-,CASTNQGVVGYNEQFF,TGTGCCAGCACCAATCAGGGAGTCGTCGGCTACAATGAGCAGTTCTTC
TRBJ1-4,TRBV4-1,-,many,CASSQVSRRGATNEKLFF,TGCGCCAGCAGCCAAGTTTCCCGCCGCGGGGCAACTAATGAAAAACTGTTTTTT
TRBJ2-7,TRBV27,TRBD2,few,CATLTSGNYEQYF,TGTGCCACATTGACTAGCGGGAACTACGAGCAGTACTTC
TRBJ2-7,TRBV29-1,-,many,CSGTGRSGEQYF,TGCAGCGGGACGGGACGGTCTGGGGAGCAGTACTTC
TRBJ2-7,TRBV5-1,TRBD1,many,CASSTGQGTSNYEQYF,TGCGCCAGCAGCACGGGACAGGGGACCTCTAATTACGAGCAGTACTTC
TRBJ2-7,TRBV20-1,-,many,CSAGGQSSYEQYF,TGCAGTGCGGGAGGACAGAGCTCCTACGAGCAGTACTTC
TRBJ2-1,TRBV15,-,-,CATTLASGPYNEQFF,TGTGCCACCACCCTAGCAAGCGGGCCTTACAATGAGCAGTTCTTC
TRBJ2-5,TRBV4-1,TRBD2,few,CASSLAASGDQYF,TGCGCCAGCAGCCTGGCGGCTAGCGGGGATCAGTACTTC